These T cell receptor beta chains were read from a single sample in a study of early T cells in non-severe SARS-CoV-2 infection. One entry per CDR3 protein results from TCRdb running MiXCR on the 5' RACE reads. The table includes 75,000 to 100,000 distinct CDR3 sequences, 14% to 15% detected once. Sequencing was done on a sample of whole blood. Source of these receptors: an adult who was a healthcare worker with PCR-confirmed SARS-CoV-2 infection or an uninfected control (not recorded which). CDR3s include the opening cysteine and the closing phenylalanine or tryptophan. D genes are given only for firm matches. The size of a clone is reported for some rows only, either as once, few or many, or as a class for expanded clones.

TRBJ1-5 TRBV7-9 TRBD1 . TGTGCCAGCAGCTCCAGGTGGACAGGGTACAATCAGCCCCAGCATTTT CASSSRWTGYNQPQHF
TRBJ2-2 TRBV7-6 . few TGTGCCAGCAGCCTACGACCCGGACCGGATCCCGGGGAGCTGTTTTTT CASSLRPGPDPGELFF
TRBJ1-2 TRBV7-9 TRBD1 few TGTGCCAGCAGCTCAACCGGGACAGCCCGCTATGGCTACACCTTC CASSSTGTARYGYTF
TRBJ1-1 TRBV29-1 TRBD1 many TGCAGCGTCGACAGGGGGCGAAGCACTGAAGCTTTCTTT CSVDRGRSTEAFF
TRBJ1-3 TRBV6-5 . few TGTGCCAGCAGTGAGAGGTTGCTCTCTGGAAACACCATATATTTT CASSERLLSGNTIYF
TRBJ2-2 TRBV12-5 TRBD1 . TGTGCTAGTAGACAGGGTGCCGGGGAGCTGTTTTTT CASRQGAGELFF
TRBJ1-1 TRBV12-3/TRBV12-4 . few TGTGCCAGCAGTTCCACGGGGGATTCCACTGAAGCTTTCTTT CASSSTGDSTEAFF
TRBJ2-3 TRBV6-2/TRBV6-3 . . TGTGCCAGCAGTCGACTAACCAATACGCAGTATTTT CASSRLTNTQYF
TRBJ2-3 TRBV6-6 . . TGTGCCAGCGAGCCCTTCCGGGGCACAGATACGCAGTATTTT CASEPFRGTDTQYF
TRBJ1-1 TRBV3-1 . few TGTGCCAGCAGCCCTCGAGGGATGATGAACACTGAAGCTTTCTTT CASSPRGMMNTEAFF
TRBJ1-2 TRBV6-4 . many TGTGCCAGCAGTGACTCGCAGTCATGGGGCGGCTACACCTTC CASSDSQSWGGYTF
TRBJ1-2 TRBV12-3/TRBV12-4 . few TGTGCCAGCAGTCCTGGGACCCTCAGGGGCGGCTACACCTTC CASSPGTLRGGYTF
TRBJ1-2 TRBV2 . few TGTGCCAGCAGTGAACCGGGCCCCCTGAAGGGGTATGGCTACACCTTC CASSEPGPLKGYGYTF
TRBJ2-1 TRBV5-1 . few TGCGCCAGCAGTTCACAGGGTATGAGTGAGCAGTTCTTC CASSSQGMSEQFF
TRBJ1-6 TRBV29-1 . . TGCAGCGCCCGCGTGGGGGATTCACCCCTCCACTTT CSARVGDSPLHF
TRBJ1-3 TRBV12-3/TRBV12-4 . few TGTGCCAGCAGTTTCTGGGCAGGGTCGTCGACTGGAAACACCATATATTTT CASSFWAGSSTGNTIYF
TRBJ1-4 TRBV7-7 . few TGTGCCAGCAGCTCCACTACGGGAGGAAAACTGTTTTTT CASSSTTGGKLFF
TRBJ1-1 TRBV29-1 . . TGCAGCGTTGTTTTCGGAAACACTGAAGCTTTCTTT CSVVFGNTEAFF
TRBJ2-1 TRBV6-2/TRBV6-3 . . TGTGCCAGCAGTTATGCTAGGCTAGGGGATAACAATGAGCAGTTCTTC CASSYARLGDNNEQFF
TRBJ2-4 TRBV5-1 . few TGCGCCAGCAGCCCGTCAAAGGGAAACATTCAGTACTTC CASSPSKGNIQYF
TRBJ2-5 TRBV11-1 TRBD1 . TGTGCCAGCAGCTTCGGACAGGGGGCAACACAAGAGACCCAGTACTTC CASSFGQGATQETQYF
TRBJ1-1 TRBV20-1 . . TGCAGTGGGGCCCCGAACACTGAAGCTTTCTTT CSGAPNTEAFF
TRBJ2-5 TRBV7-2 . . TGTGCCAGCAGCTTCCACAGGGAGACCCAGTACTTC CASSFHRETQYF
TRBJ1-2 TRBV12-3/TRBV12-4 TRBD1 many TGTGCCAGCAATGACAGGGAGAACTATGGCTACACCTTC CASNDRENYGYTF
TRBJ1-1 TRBV20-1 . few TGCAGTGCTAGGCAGGGGTGGACTGAAGCTTTCTTT CSARQGWTEAFF
TRBJ1-1 TRBV29-1 TRBD1 few TGCAGCGTTGTGGGGGCCGGGACAGGGGCCGCATTAACTGAAGCTTTCTTT CSVVGAGTGAALTEAFF
TRBJ2-1 TRBV20-1 TRBD1 many TGCAGTGCTAGAAATACAGGGGGCGGCCAGAATGAGCAGTTCTTC CSARNTGGGQNEQFF
TRBJ2-3 TRBV6-5 . many TGTGCCAGCAGTTACTCGGGCCAGAGCACAGATACGCAGTATTTT CASSYSGQSTDTQYF
TRBJ2-1 TRBV7-2 . . TGTGCCAGCAGCCCCTATCGGGGGTCCTACAATGAGCAGTTCTTC CASSPYRGSYNEQFF
TRBJ2-5 TRBV5-1 . . TGCGCCAGCAGCGGGGGCATGCAAGAGACCCAGTACTTC CASSGGMQETQYF
TRBJ1-2 TRBV27 . few TGTGCCAGCCGCGAAAGACGGGGGGCGGCTAACTATGGCTACACCTTC CASRERRGAANYGYTF
TRBJ2-5 TRBV14 . . TGTGCCAGCAGCCATCAGACCAAAAACCGGGAGACCCAGTACTTC CASSHQTKNRETQYF
TRBJ1-5 TRBV19 . few TGTGCCAGTCGAACACAGGGATCCGGCCAGCCCCAGCATTTT CASRTQGSGQPQHF
TRBJ2-2 TRBV7-6 TRBD1 many TGTGCCAGCAGCTTAAGGGACAGGGGTCTCGAGGCCGGGGAGCTGTTTTTT CASSLRDRGLEAGELFF
TRBJ2-2 TRBV5-1 . many TGCGCCAGCAGCTTGGCGGGACCCGTGGCCGGGGAGCTGTTTTTT CASSLAGPVAGELFF
TRBJ2-2 TRBV3-1 . few TGTGCCAGCAGCCAAGGGGCTTCGAACACCGGGGAGCTGTTTTTT CASSQGASNTGELFF
TRBJ2-1 TRBV12-3/TRBV12-4 TRBD2 . TGTGCCAGCAGGCGTACTAGCGGGGGGGCCGCGGTGCGCGTTGAGCAGTTCTTC CASRRTSGGAAVRVEQFF
TRBJ1-6 TRBV5-1 . many TGCGCCAGCAGCTTGGAAGGTTGGAATTCACCCCTCCACTTT CASSLEGWNSPLHF
TRBJ1-6 TRBV6-1 . . TGTGCCAGCAGTGAACTCCAAATGCGTAATTCACCCCTCCACTTT CASSELQMRNSPLHF
TRBJ2-1 TRBV6-6 . few TGTGCCAGCAGTACGATTCAGGGGAATGGTGAGCAGTTCTTC CASSTIQGNGEQFF
TRBJ2-3 TRBV20-1 . . TGCAGTGTTCGGTTCCTAAGCTTTAGCACAGATACGCAGTATTTT CSVRFLSFSTDTQYF
TRBJ1-2 TRBV24-1 . many TGTGCCACCAGTGATGCCTATGGCTACACCTTC CATSDAYGYTF
TRBJ1-3 TRBV9 . . TGTGCCAGCAGCGTAGACCCAGGGCAGGTCCGAGGAAACACCATATATTTT CASSVDPGQVRGNTIYF
TRBJ2-3 TRBV11-2 . few TGTGCCAGCAGCCCGGACCTAGGACGCGATACGCAGTATTTT CASSPDLGRDTQYF
TRBJ2-1 TRBV28 . few TGTGCCAGCAGTCGGGTCGGGATAACCGACGGCAATGAGCAGTTCTTC CASSRVGITDGNEQFF
TRBJ2-3 TRBV10-2 . few TGCGCCAGCAGTGAGCAAGGCTCGGCGCGAGATACGCAGTATTTT CASSEQGSARDTQYF
TRBJ2-2 TRBV11-2 . . TGTGCCAGCAGCCCCCTTTTCCCCGGGGAGCTGTTTTTT CASSPLFPGELFF
TRBJ2-2 TRBV15 . . TGTGCCACCAGCTCCCCCCGGGACCTAAATACCGGGGAGCTGTTTTTT CATSSPRDLNTGELFF
TRBJ1-2 TRBV13 TRBD1 . TGTGCCAGCAGCGCGACTATCTCTGGGACAGCAGCTAACTATGGCTACACCTTC CASSATISGTAANYGYTF
TRBJ1-1 TRBV3-1 . few TGTGCCAGCAGCCATGGGGGGACTGAAGCTTTCTTT CASSHGGTEAFF
TRBJ2-3 TRBV29-1 TRBD2 . TGCAGCGTCGTTACCCTAGCGGGGGGCCTCACAGATACGCAGTATTTT CSVVTLAGGLTDTQYF
TRBJ2-2 TRBV12-3/TRBV12-4 TRBD2 . TGTGCCAGCAGTTTCAAGCGGGGTCTTTTGGAAGGGGAGCTGTTTTTT CASSFKRGLLEGELFF
TRBJ2-2 TRBV7-3 . . TGTGCCAGCAGCTCCCCCTTGAGCGGGGAGCTGTTTTTT CASSSPLSGELFF
TRBJ1-1 TRBV6-1 . once TGTGCCAGCAGTGAAGCGGGACACAACACTGAAGCTTTCTTT CASSEAGHNTEAFF
TRBJ2-1 TRBV7-2 . many TGTGCCAGCAGCTTAGTAGAGGGACTGGGAAAGAATGAGCAGTTCTTC CASSLVEGLGKNEQFF